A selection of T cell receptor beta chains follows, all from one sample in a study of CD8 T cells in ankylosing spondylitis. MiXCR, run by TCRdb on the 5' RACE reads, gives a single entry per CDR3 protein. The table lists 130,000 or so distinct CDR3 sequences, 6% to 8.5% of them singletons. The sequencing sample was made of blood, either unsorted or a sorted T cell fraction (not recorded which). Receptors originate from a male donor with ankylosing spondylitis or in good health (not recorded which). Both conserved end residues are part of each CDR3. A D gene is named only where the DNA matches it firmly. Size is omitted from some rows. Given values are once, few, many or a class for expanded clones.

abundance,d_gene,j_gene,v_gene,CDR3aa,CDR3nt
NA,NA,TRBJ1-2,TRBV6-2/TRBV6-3,CASSAADGTASNYGYTF,TGTGCCAGCAGTGCCGCCGATGGGACCGCTTCTAACTATGGCTACACCTTC
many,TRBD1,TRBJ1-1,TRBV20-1,CSASGPGGSRNTEAFF,TGCAGTGCTAGTGGGCCAGGGGGCAGTAGAAACACTGAAGCTTTCTTT
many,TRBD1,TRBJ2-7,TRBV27,CASSFRQGPYEQYF,TGTGCCAGCAGTTTCCGACAGGGGCCCTACGAGCAGTACTTC
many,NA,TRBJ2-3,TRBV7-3,CASSSLVDTQYF,TGTGCCAGCAGTTCTTTAGTGGATACGCAGTATTTT
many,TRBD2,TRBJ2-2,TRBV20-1,CSAWSGRSGELFF,TGCAGTGCCTGGAGCGGGAGATCCGGGGAGCTGTTTTTT
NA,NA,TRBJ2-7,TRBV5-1,CASSLEGGIYEQYF,TGCGCCAGCAGCTTGGAGGGGGGGATCTACGAGCAGTACTTC
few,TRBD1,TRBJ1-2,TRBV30,CASDPGQGSYGYTF,TGTGCCAGCGACCCGGGACAGGGGAGCTATGGCTACACCTTC
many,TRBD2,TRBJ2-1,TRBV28,CASSLRLAGTYNEQFF,TGTGCCAGCAGTTTAAGGCTAGCGGGAACGTACAATGAGCAGTTCTTC
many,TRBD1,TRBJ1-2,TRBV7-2,CASSSRDREPDTF,TGTGCCAGCAGCTCCCGGGACAGGGAGCCGGACACCTTC
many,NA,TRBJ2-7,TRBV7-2,CASSTGLLSYEQYF,TGTGCCAGCAGCACAGGACTACTTTCCTACGAGCAGTACTTC
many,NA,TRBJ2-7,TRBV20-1,CSARDPFEQYF,TGCAGTGCTAGAGATCCCTTCGAGCAGTACTTC
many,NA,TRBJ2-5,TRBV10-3,CAISESGVGGETQYF,TGTGCCATCAGTGAGTCAGGAGTGGGTGGAGAGACCCAGTACTTC
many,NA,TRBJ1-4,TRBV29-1,CSVVDNEKLFF,TGCAGCGTTGTGGATAATGAAAAACTGTTTTTT